The table lists the clone carrying this TCR beta chain with a count of one. Profiled with immunoSEQ multiplex PCR; TCRdb holds only in-frame clones, not every one. The sample records approximately 61,000 clones, 80% to 90% being singletons. This record comes from a study of blood T cell repertoires in COVID-19. The CDR3 contains 14 residues. CDR1 and CDR2 (germline): LGHDT, YNNKEL (reference sequence). J lost 2 bases, V lost 4 bases, and 2 bases had no gene match. V usage is TRBV3-1 (or the pseudogene TRBV3-2) and J usage is TRBJ2-7, with TRBD1 matching over 10 bases. Sequencing input: peripheral blood. This TCR was sampled from a woman of 80 years or more with active COVID-19. In nucleotides, the CDR3 is TGTGCCAGCAGCCCGACAGGGGGCCCCTACGAGCAGTACTTC. The encoded protein is CASSPTGGPYEQYF.